A few counts support the clone carrying this T cell receptor beta chain. The target antigen is unknown. The CDR3 spans 19 residues. The ends lost 0 bases at V and 2 bases at J; junction bases unmatched: 10. Germline V gene lookup returns CDR1 MGHRA and CDR2 YSYEKL. In the original analysis: Sampled TCR counts reached a median of around 89,000 per sample, with values ranging from roughly 23,224 to 690,600. From the RACE reads, TCRdb called clonotypes with MiXCR, one entry per CDR3 protein. Here the V and J calls rest on TCRdb's processing, not on the authors' analysis. The sample includes about 170,000 distinct CDR3 sequences, 25% to 35% of them seen just once. This sample is drawn from a study of human T cells and chemical hapten exposure. Overall study results and limits: Higher patch test scores went with higher counts of PT1 expanded TCRs. The formation of large CDR3 similarity clusters by expanded TCRs significantly exceeded that of controls.

Time point defined: patch test 3, about 24 weeks after DPC sensitization. Stated treatment: therapeutic diphenylcyclopropenone sensitization with weekly scalp DPC. Alopecia patients deemed DPC-suitable, aged 18 to 70, excluding pregnancy. The clonotype comes from a young woman with alopecia areata. Some clones in this sample may be carry-over from other donors' samples. This rearrangement joins TRBV4-1 to TRBJ2-1; 10 bases agree with TRBD2. The sequenced sample was whole blood, obtained in connection with sensitization to the hapten diphenylcyclopropenone (DPC). For the CDR3, the DNA is TGCGCCAGCAGCCAAGAAACTAGCGGGATTTTTCCTCCCTACAATGAGCAGTTCTTC. As protein: CASSQETSGIFPPYNEQFF.